This record covers a single T cell receptor beta chain. Antigen specificity is unknown. V trimming: 2 bases; J trimming: 6 bases; junction bases outside the gene matches: 5. Germline V gives CDR1 MDHEN, CDR2 SYDVKM. This CDR3 region has 17 residues. This sample was taken from a study of T cells in Graves' hyperthyroidism and ophthalmopathy. Findings and caveats of the study: Ophthalmopathy cases were set apart from stable hyperthyroidism by a 13 V-J model.

Amplified TCR beta CDR3 regions derived from RNA transcripts. When the TCR CDR3 underwent first-round RT-PCR, the HTBI primer set was used. TCRdb fed the multiplex PCR reads into MiXCR, producing one record per CDR3 protein. The sample contains 500,000 or so distinct CDR3 sequences, roughly 17% of which appear only once. Diagnostic assessment was based on clinical symptoms, serum thyroxine and TRAb, thyroid ultrasound and orbital computed tomography. The sample was blood. This TCR derives from a woman younger than 35 with Graves' ophthalmopathy. The gene calls are TRBV28 and TRBJ1-6; TRBD1 agrees at 12 bases. CDR3 amino acids: CASSLIGTGGFNSPLHF. CDR3 in DNA: TGTGCCAGCAGTTTAATCGGGACAGGGGGCTTTAATTCACCCCTCCACTTT.